What follows are 22 T cell receptor beta chains derived from one specimen sequenced in a study of post-analysis software for immune sequencing data. Sequencing libraries made from TCR beta cDNA carried unique molecular identifiers. TCRdb itself ran the PCR reads through MiXCR, one entry per CDR3 protein. The repertoire includes roughly 580,000 distinct CDR3 sequences, 44% of them detected once, and under 2% sits in the top ten. Whole-study results and caveats: Comparison of patients with controls showed 5 or 6 TRBV segments more frequent in patients, TRBV5-6, TRBV5-1 and TRBV20-1 among them.

No antigen is known for these receptors. The specimen sequenced was blood. These receptors were obtained from a girl aged 10-17 years with multiple sclerosis.

The chain recombines TRBV9 with TRBJ2-1, with D possibly TRBD1 on 6 matching bases. This CDR3 comprises 15 residues. Germline V gene lookup returns CDR1 SGDLS and CDR2 YYNGEE. With 3 bases removed from V and 1 base from J, the gap between germline ends came to 11 bases. CDR3 DNA: TGTGCCAGCAGCGCCGGGACAAAGTCCTACAATGAGCAGTTCTTC. It codes for CASSAGTKSYNEQFF.

At least ten counts were recorded for this clonotype. The chain uses TRBV11-2 and TRBJ2-5; D not resolved. Germline CDR1 and CDR2: SGHAT and FQNNGV. V gave up 1 base and J gave up 4 bases, with 7 bases separating them. There are 13 residues in the CDR3. The CDR3 here is CASSLGVRETQYF. The CDR3 nucleotides are TGTGCCAGCAGCTTAGGAGTCCGAGAGACCCAGTACTTC.

This chain links TRBV5-1 with TRBJ1-2; TRBD1 might be the D (6 bases). Germline assignment: CDR1 SGHRS and CDR2 YFSETQ. Deletions cut 3 bases from V and 0 bases from J, with 21 bases between. The CDR3 totals 18 residues. The CDR3 region has the DNA TGCGCCAGCAGCTCCCCGGCCGGACTCCGGGGGCCTAACTATGGCTACACCTTC. Its protein is CASSSPAGLRGPNYGYTF.

The chain links TRBV7-9 to TRBJ1-2; D is undetermined. The ends were cut back, 1 base at V and 5 bases at J, with 17 bases in the middle. This CDR3 contains 16 residues. Germline lookup yields CDR1 SEHNR and CDR2 FQNEAQ (reference sequence). CDR3 in DNA: TGTGCCAGCAGCTTAGGATCGGGCGACGGCGGTTATGGCTACACCTTC. This encodes CASSLGSGDGGYGYTF.

This CDR3 reads CASGLVARGWQGKGRETQYF. The DNA of the CDR3 is TGTGCTAGTGGTTTGGTCGCGAGGGGGTGGCAGGGAAAGGGGCGAGAGACCCAGTACTTC. The chain uses TRBV12-5 and TRBJ2-5; TRBD1 is a possible D gene (6 bases). CDR1 LGHNT and CDR2 FRNRAP come from the germline V gene. Trimming shortened V by 0 bases and J by 4 bases, and 27 bases separated the two germline ends. The CDR3 totals 20 residues. The full variable domain, its missing parts supplied by reference TRBV12-5 and TRBJ2-5, is DARVTQTPRHKVTEMGQEVTMRCQPILGHNTVFWYRQTMMQGLELLAYFRNRAPLDDSGMPKDRFSAEMPDATLATLKIQPSEPRDSAVYFCASGLVARGWQGKGRETQYFGPGTRLLVL.

This clonotype was seen a handful of times. A read error may account for a junction end that differs from germline. The chain joins TRBV11-3 to TRBJ2-3; D might be TRBD1 (6 bases). The CDR3 loop spans 13 amino acids. Germline V gene sequence: CDR1 SGHNT, CDR2 YENEEA. CDR3 sequence: CVSSKGGTDTQYF. The CDR3 region has the DNA TGTGTCAGCAGTAAGGGGGGCACAGATACGCAGTATTTT.

The V call is TRBV12-3 or TRBV12-4, the J call TRBJ1-5; TRBD1 aligns across 7 bases. The CDR3 spans 14 residues. The trim removed 6 bases at V and 7 bases at J, leaving 9 bases unmatched. CDR3 amino acids: CASSLRDSGQPQHF. CDR3 in DNA: TGTGCCAGCAGCCTCCGGGACAGCGGGCAGCCCCAGCATTTT.

Only a few counts were recorded for this clonotype. This chain connects TRBV27 to TRBJ1-2; D gene uncertain. The CDR3 is 16 amino acids. V dropped 6 bases and J dropped 4 bases, with 21 bases sitting between them. Germline V CDR1 and CDR2: MNHEY, SMNVEV (reference sequence). CDR3 DNA sequence: TGTGCCAGCAGCCGCTCAGGCCGTTCCAGGAGCTATGGCTACACCTTC. Translation: CASSRSGRSRSYGYTF.

The chain joins TRBV4-1 to TRBJ1-2, with D perhaps TRBD1 (5 bases). Germline CDR1 reads MGHRA; CDR2 reads YSYEKL. This CDR3 contains 12 residues. Trimming removed 7 bases at V and 3 bases at J, with 9 bases between. The CDR3 coding sequence is TGCGCCAGCATGGGGACGGACTATGGCTACACCTTC. Translated, it gives CASMGTDYGYTF.

This clonotype showed up just a few times. The chain joins TRBV5-1 to TRBJ2-7, with D unclear. CDR1 and CDR2 (germline): SGHRS, YFSETQ. The CDR3 is made up of 13 amino acids. V was clipped by 4 bases and J by 3 bases, with 11 bases between them. The CDR3 reads CASSPLPGYEQYF. The CDR3 DNA is TGCGCCAGCAGCCCCCTCCCAGGCTACGAGCAGTACTTC.

This rearrangement joins TRBV11-2 to TRBJ2-4, with D tentatively TRBD1 or TRBD2 (5 bases each). Gene TRBJ2-7 matches the end of the DNA better, so the J call may be wrong. The CDR3 covers 15 residues. The germline V gene has CDR1 SGHAT and CDR2 FQNNGV. DNA for the CDR3: TGTGCCAGCACCTGGAAGGGACGACAGTCCTACGAGCAGTACTTC. Translation: CASTWKGRQSYEQYF.

This clonotype was observed once. The junction departs from germline at one end; a sequencing error may be responsible. The rearrangement joins TRBV12-3 or TRBV12-4 to TRBJ2-5; D call uncertain. The CDR3 extends over 13 amino acids. The CDR3, as DNA: TGTGCCAGCAGCCCCGCAGGCGAAGAGACCCAGGACTTC. It specifies CASSPAGEETQDF.

J is TRBJ2-1 and V is TRBV5-1, with D maybe TRBD1 (6 bases). TRBJ2-7 explains the end of the DNA better; the J call may be wrong. The germline gives CDR1 SGHRS, CDR2 YFSETQ. The CDR3 is 16 residues long. CDR3 amino acids: CASSLVAGQPYNEQYF. The CDR3 DNA is TGCGCCAGCAGCTTGGTTGCCGGACAGCCTTACAATGAGCAGTACTTC.

V is TRBV11-3 and J is TRBJ2-7; 8 nucleotides match TRBD1. CDR3 size: 17 residues. V gave up 1 base and J gave up 3 bases; unmatched junction bases: 11. The V gene's germline CDR1 is SGHNT and CDR2 YENEEA. Here the CDR3 reads CASSLVGLRQGLYEQYF. DNA of the CDR3: TGTGCCAGCAGCTTAGTAGGACTGAGACAGGGGCTCTACGAGCAGTACTTC.

This clonotype turned up a few times. The chain couples TRBV5-1 to TRBJ2-7; either TRBD1 or TRBD2 may supply D (5 bases each). The CDR3 covers 15 residues. CDR1 SGHRS and CDR2 YFSETQ come from the germline V gene. Trimming stripped 4 bases from V and 2 bases from J, with 16 bases between. For the CDR3, the DNA is TGCGCCAGCAGCCTGGGACCCCCGGAGGCCTACGAGCAGTACTTC. Translation: CASSLGPPEAYEQYF. Combining the CDR3 with reference TRBV5-1 and TRBJ2-7 gives the whole variable domain KAGVTQTPRYLIKTRGQQVTLSCSPISGHRSVSWYQQTPGQGLQFLFEYFSETQRNKGNFPGRFSGRQFSNSRSEMNVSTLELGDSALYLCASSLGPPEAYEQYFGPGTRLTVT.

The chain joins TRBV24-1 to TRBJ2-3; the D gene is possibly TRBD1 (5 bases). The CDR3 extends over 12 amino acids. Trimming removed 7 bases from V and 4 bases from J, with 8 bases in between. CDR1 is KGHDR and CDR2 is SFDVKD in the germline V gene. The CDR3 protein is CATSQGPDTQYF. The CDR3 DNA reads TGTGCCACCAGCCAGGGTCCAGATACGCAGTATTTT.

The chain joins TRBV20-1 to TRBJ2-7, with a possible D match to TRBD1 (5 bases). The length of the CDR3 is 15 residues. V was shortened by 0 bases and J by 1 base, with 13 bases between the two germline ends. From germline, CDR1 is DFQATT and CDR2 SNEGSKA (reference sequence). CDR3 coding DNA: TGCAGTGCTAGAGACTCCCACAGGCTTTCCTACGAGCAGTACTTC. It yields the protein CSARDSHRLSYEQYF.

The chain combines TRBV11-3 with TRBJ2-4; D remains unclear. Trimming stripped 0 bases from V and 12 bases from J, with 15 bases between. Germline loops: CDR1 SGHNT, CDR2 YENEEA. The CDR3 totals 14 residues. CDR3: CASSLEEARAYQYF. The CDR3 DNA is TGTGCCAGCAGCTTAGAAGAGGCCCGGGCCTATCAGTACTTC.

The rearrangement links TRBV11-2 to TRBJ1-1, with TRBD1 as a possible D gene (5 bases). Germline CDR1 is SGHAT and CDR2 is FQNNGV. With 0 bases removed from V and 7 bases from J, the gap between germline ends came to 9 bases. The CDR3 consists of 13 residues. CDR3 coding DNA: TGTGCCAGCAGCTTAGACAGGGCGGGTGAAGCTTTCTTT. Its protein is CASSLDRAGEAFF.

Only a few counts were recorded for this clonotype. The chain recombines TRBV6-6 with TRBJ2-5; a weak D match, TRBD1 (6 bases). There are 13 residues in the CDR3. V lost 10 bases to trimming and J lost 4 bases, with 16 bases between them. Germline V CDR1 and CDR2: MNHNY, SVGAGI (reference sequence). The CDR3: CATSPGDTETQYF. The CDR3 region has the DNA TGTGCCACGAGCCCAGGGGACACAGAGACCCAGTACTTC.

The chain links TRBV28 to TRBJ1-5; D unresolved. Germline V gives CDR1 MDHEN, CDR2 SYDVKM. The CDR3 is 13 residues long. Trimming shortened V by 5 bases and J by 0 bases, and 5 bases separated the two germline ends. This CDR3 reads CASSLPSNQPQHF. The DNA for the CDR3 is TGTGCCAGCAGTCTACCTAGCAATCAGCCCCAGCATTTT.

This clonotype was seen a few times. V usage is TRBV7-2 and J usage is TRBJ1-5; D remains unclear. V lost 0 bases and J 4 bases, leaving 10 bases between the germline ends. Germline V gene data show CDR1 as SGHTA and CDR2 as FQGNSA. The CDR3 is 15 amino acids. DNA of the CDR3: TGTGCCAGCAGCTTAGCGGCGGGATCGAATCAGCCCCAGCATTTT. The encoded protein is CASSLAAGSNQPQHF.